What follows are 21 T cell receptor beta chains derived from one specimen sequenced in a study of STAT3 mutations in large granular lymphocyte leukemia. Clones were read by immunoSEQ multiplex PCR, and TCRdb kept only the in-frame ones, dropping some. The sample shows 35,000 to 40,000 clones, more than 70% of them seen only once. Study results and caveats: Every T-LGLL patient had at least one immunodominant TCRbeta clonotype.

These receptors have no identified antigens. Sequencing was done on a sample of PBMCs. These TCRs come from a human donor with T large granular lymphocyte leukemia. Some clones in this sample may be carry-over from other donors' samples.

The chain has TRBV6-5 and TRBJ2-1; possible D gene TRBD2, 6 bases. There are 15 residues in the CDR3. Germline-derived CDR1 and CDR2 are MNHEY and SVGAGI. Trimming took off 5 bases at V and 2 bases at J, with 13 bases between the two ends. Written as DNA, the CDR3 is TGTGCCAGCAGTCAACTAGCTAGGGCCTACAATGAGCAGTTCTTC. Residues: CASSQLARAYNEQFF.

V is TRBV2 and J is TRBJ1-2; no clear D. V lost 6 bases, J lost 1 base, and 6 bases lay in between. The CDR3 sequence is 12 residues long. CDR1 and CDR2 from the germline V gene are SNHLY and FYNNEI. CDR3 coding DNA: TGTGCCAGCAGCGAGAGTAACTATGGCTACACCTTC. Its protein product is CASSESNYGYTF. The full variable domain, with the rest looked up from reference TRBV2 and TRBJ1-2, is EPEVTQTPSHQVTQMGQEVILRCVPISNHLYFYWYRQILGQKVEFLVSFYNNEISEKSEIFDDQFSVERPDGSNFTLKIRSTKLEDSAMYFCASSESNYGYTFGSGTRLTVV.

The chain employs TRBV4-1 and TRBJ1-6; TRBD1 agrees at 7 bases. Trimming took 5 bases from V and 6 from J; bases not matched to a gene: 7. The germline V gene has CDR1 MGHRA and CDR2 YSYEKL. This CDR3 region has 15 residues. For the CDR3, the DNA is TGCGCCAGCAGCTTGAGGACAGGCCCTAATTCACCCCTCCACTTT. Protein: CASSLRTGPNSPLHF.

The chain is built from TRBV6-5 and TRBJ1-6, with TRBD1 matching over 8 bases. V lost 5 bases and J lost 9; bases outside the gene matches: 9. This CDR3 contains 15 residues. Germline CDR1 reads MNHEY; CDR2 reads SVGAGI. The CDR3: CASSAGTGRASPLHF. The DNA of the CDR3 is TGTGCCAGCAGTGCCGGGACAGGCCGGGCTTCACCCCTCCACTTT.

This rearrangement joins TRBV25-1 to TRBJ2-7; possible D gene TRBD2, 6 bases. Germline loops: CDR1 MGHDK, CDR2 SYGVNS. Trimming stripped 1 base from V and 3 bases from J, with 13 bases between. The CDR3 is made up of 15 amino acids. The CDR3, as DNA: TGTGCCAGCAGTGAATCTCGGCGCGGGGACTACGAGCAGTACTTC. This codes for CASSESRRGDYEQYF.

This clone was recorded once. The CDR3 region has the DNA TGTGCCAGCAGTTACTATGGCTCTGGGGCCAACGTCCTGACTTTC. Protein: CASSYYGSGANVLTF. V and J are TRBV6-6 and TRBJ2-6; no clear D gene. Trimming took 1 base from V and 0 from J, leaving 4 bases between them. Germline CDR1 MNHNY, CDR2 SVGAGI (reference sequence). The length of the CDR3 is 15 residues.

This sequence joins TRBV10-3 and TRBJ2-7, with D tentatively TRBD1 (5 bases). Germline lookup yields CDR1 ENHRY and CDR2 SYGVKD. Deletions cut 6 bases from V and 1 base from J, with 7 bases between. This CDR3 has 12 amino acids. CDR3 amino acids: CAISRVSYEQYF. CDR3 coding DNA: TGTGCCATCAGCAGGGTGTCCTACGAGCAGTACTTC.

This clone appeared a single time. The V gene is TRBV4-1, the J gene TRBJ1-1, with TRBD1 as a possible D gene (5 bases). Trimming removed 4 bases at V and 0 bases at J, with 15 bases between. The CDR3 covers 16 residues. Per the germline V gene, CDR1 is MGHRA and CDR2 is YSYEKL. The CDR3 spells CASSPLRGQMNTEAFF. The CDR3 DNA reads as TGCGCCAGCAGCCCCTTGAGGGGTCAGATGAACACTGAAGCTTTCTTT.

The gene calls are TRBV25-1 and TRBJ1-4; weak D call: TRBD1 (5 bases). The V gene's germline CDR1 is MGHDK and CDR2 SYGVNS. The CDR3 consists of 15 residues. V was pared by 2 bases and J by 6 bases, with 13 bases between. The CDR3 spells CASSEPPGWYEKLFF. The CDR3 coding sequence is TGTGCCAGCAGTGAACCACCAGGGTGGTATGAAAAACTGTTTTTT.

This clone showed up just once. This chain's CDR3 is CATQGMSSGNTIYF. The CDR3 bases are TGTGCCACCCAAGGCATGAGCTCTGGAAACACCATATATTTT. This chain uses TRBV10-3 with TRBJ1-3; D not resolved. The length of the CDR3 is 14 residues. Trimming cost V 10 bases and J 0 bases, with 13 bases left between them. The germline V gene has CDR1 ENHRY and CDR2 SYGVKD.

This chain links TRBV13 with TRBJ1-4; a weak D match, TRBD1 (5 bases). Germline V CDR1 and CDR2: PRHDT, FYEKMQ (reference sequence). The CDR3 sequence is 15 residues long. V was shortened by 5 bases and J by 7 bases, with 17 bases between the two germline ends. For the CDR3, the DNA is TGTGCCAGCAGCCCTTCCGGGACCTCTGGTGAAAAACTGTTTTTT. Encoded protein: CASSPSGTSGEKLFF.

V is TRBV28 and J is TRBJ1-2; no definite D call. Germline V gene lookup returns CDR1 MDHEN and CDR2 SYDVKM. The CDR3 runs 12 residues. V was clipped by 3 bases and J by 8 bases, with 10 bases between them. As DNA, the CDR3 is TGTGCCAGCAGTTTGGGTTGGTCGGGCTACACCTTC. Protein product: CASSLGWSGYTF.

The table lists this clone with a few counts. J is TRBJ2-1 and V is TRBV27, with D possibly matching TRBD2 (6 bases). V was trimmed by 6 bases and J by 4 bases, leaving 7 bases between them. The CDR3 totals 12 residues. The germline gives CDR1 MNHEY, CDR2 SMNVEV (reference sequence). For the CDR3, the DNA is TGTGCCAGCAGGCGGGGATACAATGAGCAGTTCTTC. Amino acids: CASRRGYNEQFF.

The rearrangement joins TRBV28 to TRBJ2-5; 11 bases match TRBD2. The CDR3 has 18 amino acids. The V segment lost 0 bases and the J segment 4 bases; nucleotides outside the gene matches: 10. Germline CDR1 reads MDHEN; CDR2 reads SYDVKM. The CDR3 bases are TGTGCCAGCAGTTTATGGAAGGCCCTCCTAGCGGGAGGAGAGACCCAGTACTTC. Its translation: CASSLWKALLAGGETQYF.

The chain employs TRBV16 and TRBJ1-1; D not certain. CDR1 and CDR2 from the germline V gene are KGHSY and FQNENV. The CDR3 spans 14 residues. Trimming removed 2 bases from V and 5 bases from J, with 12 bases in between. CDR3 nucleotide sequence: TGTGCCAGCAGCCAAATCCAGGCGAGGACTGAAGCTTTCTTT. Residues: CASSQIQARTEAFF.

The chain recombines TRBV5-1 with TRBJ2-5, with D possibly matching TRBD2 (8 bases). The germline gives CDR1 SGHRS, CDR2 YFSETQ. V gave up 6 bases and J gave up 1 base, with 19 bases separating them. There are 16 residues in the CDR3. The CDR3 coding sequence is TGCGCCAGCACCGGGGGGGGCACAGGGGTCCAAGAGACCCAGTACTTC. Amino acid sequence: CASTGGGTGVQETQYF.

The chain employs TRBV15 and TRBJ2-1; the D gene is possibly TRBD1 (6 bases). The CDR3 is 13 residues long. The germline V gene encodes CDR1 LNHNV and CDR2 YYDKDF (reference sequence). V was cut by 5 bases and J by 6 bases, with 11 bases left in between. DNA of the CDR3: TGTGCCACCAGCCAGGGGTTTTCCAATGAGCAGTTCTTC. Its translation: CATSQGFSNEQFF.

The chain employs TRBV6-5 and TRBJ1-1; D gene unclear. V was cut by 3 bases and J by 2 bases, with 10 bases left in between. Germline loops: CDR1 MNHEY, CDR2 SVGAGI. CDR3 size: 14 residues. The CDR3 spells CASSYAESNTEAFF. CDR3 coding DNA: TGTGCCAGCAGTTATGCGGAGAGTAACACTGAAGCTTTCTTT.

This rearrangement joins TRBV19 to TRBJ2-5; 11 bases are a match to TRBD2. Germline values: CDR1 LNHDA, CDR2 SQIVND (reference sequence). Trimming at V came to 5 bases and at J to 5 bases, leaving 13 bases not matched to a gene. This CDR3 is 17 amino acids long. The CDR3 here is CASSALAGGGFGETQYF. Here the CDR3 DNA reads TGTGCCAGTAGTGCATTAGCGGGGGGGGGCTTCGGGGAGACCCAGTACTTC.

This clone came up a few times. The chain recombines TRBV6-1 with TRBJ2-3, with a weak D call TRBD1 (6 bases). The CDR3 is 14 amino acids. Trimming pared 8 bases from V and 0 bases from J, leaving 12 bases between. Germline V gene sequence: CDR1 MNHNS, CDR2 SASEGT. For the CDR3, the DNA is TGTGCCAGCGTGCCGGGACACAGCACAGATACGCAGTATTTT. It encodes CASVPGHSTDTQYF.

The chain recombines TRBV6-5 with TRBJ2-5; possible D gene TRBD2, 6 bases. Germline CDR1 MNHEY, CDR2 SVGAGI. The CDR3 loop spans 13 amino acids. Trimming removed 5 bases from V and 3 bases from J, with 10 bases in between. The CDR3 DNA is TGTGCCAGCAGTCTCCCGGGGGAAGAGACCCAGTACTTC. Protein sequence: CASSLPGEETQYF.